This is a list of T cell receptor beta chains from one sample in a study of T cells after yellow fever vaccination. TCRdb re-called the 5' RACE reads through MiXCR, storing one row per CDR3 protein. The repertoire holds 50,000 or so distinct CDR3 sequences, with 7.1% as singletons. Sequences were derived from CD8+ T cells sorted from PBMCs, sampled on the day of the first yellow fever vaccination. These TCRs come from a man between 18 and 29 years old who received the YFV17D yellow fever vaccine. The CDR3 runs from the conserved cysteine through the conserved F or W. D genes are given only for firm matches. Rows give clone size only sometimes, using once, few, many, or a class for an expanded clone.

D gene	V gene	J gene	clone size	CDR3 DNA	CDR3 protein
TRBD2	TRBV12-3/TRBV12-4	TRBJ2-4	NA	TGTGCCAGCAGTTTCCCGCGCCAGCGGGGGGTCCATATTCAGTACTTC	CASSFPRQRGVHIQYF
NA	TRBV4-1	TRBJ2-1	NA	TGCGCCAGCAGCCAAGCGGCGGGGAGCTCCTACAATGAGCAGTTCTTC	CASSQAAGSSYNEQFF
NA	TRBV4-1	TRBJ2-5	many	TGCGCCAGCAGCCAAGATCCCCTGCAAGAGACCCAGTACTTC	CASSQDPLQETQYF
NA	TRBV6-1	TRBJ1-1	many	TGTGCCAGCAGGTATGGACTGACTGAAGCTTTCTTT	CASRYGLTEAFF
NA	TRBV3-1	TRBJ2-5	many	TGTGCCAGCAGCCAAATGAGACTTACCCAAGAGACCCAGTACTTC	CASSQMRLTQETQYF
NA	TRBV11-3	TRBJ1-2	NA	TGTGCCAGCAGCTCAGGAACAGCGAACTATGGCTACACCTTC	CASSSGTANYGYTF
NA	TRBV11-2	TRBJ2-1	many	TGTGCCAGCTCCTGGTGGGGGAGCTCCTACAATGAGCAGTTCTTC	CASSWWGSSYNEQFF
NA	TRBV12-3/TRBV12-4	TRBJ1-2	NA	TGTGCCAGCGGGGGGTTGGGAGCGGGCTACACCTTC	CASGGLGAGYTF
NA	TRBV6-1	TRBJ1-1	few	TGTGCCAGCAGGGGATGGACGAACACTGAAGCTTTCTTT	CASRGWTNTEAFF
NA	TRBV27	TRBJ2-6	NA	TGTGCCAGCAGTTTATGGAATGGGGCCAACGTCCTGACTTTC	CASSLWNGANVLTF
NA	TRBV9	TRBJ2-1	many	TGTGCCAGCAGCGTGGGGGACCGGGGGAAGGACAATGAGCAGTTCTTC	CASSVGDRGKDNEQFF
TRBD1	TRBV2	TRBJ2-1	NA	TGTGCCAGCAGTGAAGCGAAAGGGACAGTGACCTACAATGAGCAGTTCTTC	CASSEAKGTVTYNEQFF
TRBD1	TRBV5-5	TRBJ2-5	NA	TGTGCCAGCACCTCTCAGGGGGCCACCTCCGAAGAGACCCAGTACTTC	CASTSQGATSEETQYF
NA	TRBV4-1	TRBJ2-2	many	TGCGCCAGCAGCCAAGGTTGGAACACCGGGGAGCTGTTTTTT	CASSQGWNTGELFF